The rows below give T cell receptor beta chains drawn from one sample of a study of blood T cells in healthy people across ages. TCRdb recomputed calls from the 5' RACE reads with MiXCR, one row per CDR3 protein. The sample carries around 780,000 distinct CDR3 sequences, about 26% recorded once. These data were likewise used in another study, on T cells of mothers and their children.

The sample was blood. The source is a boy between 10 and 17 years old in good health. The CDR3 runs from the conserved cysteine through the conserved F or W. A D gene is named only where the DNA matches it firmly. Only some rows state a clone size, as once, few, many or a class for expanded clones.

TRBV10-3	-	-	TRBJ2-7	TGTGCCATCAGTGGCCCTGACTCGTACGAGCAGTACTTC	CAISGPDSYEQYF
TRBV9	-	-	TRBJ2-5	TGTGCCAGCAGCTCTCGGACTGATTTATTTAAGACCCAGTACTTC	CASSSRTDLFKTQYF
TRBV20-1	many	-	TRBJ2-5	TGCAGCGGAGGCCCGCCCGAACTCCAAGAGACCCAGTACTTC	CSGGPPELQETQYF
TRBV19	-	-	TRBJ1-4	TGTGCCTCCGCTGCGGGAATTCCTTCCAATGAAAAACTGTTTTTT	CASAAGIPSNEKLFF
TRBV30	-	TRBD1	TRBJ2-3	TGTGCCTGGAGGGCGCGGACAGGGGTAACAGATACGCAGTATTTT	CAWRARTGVTDTQYF
TRBV20-1	-	-	TRBJ2-7	TGCAGTGCTCCCCGGACCAACTACGAGCAGTACTTC	CSAPRTNYEQYF
TRBV5-5	few	TRBD1	TRBJ1-1	TGTGCCAGCAGGGACACGGGACAGGGAGGGACTGAAGCTTTCTTT	CASRDTGQGGTEAFF
TRBV20-1	-	TRBD2	TRBJ2-5	TGCAGTGCTAGAGGAGCGGGAGGCCAAGAGACCCAGTACTTC	CSARGAGGQETQYF
TRBV20-1	-	TRBD2	TRBJ2-5	TGCAGTGCCTCCTTTGGCGGGGGGGCGGAGACCCAGTACTTC	CSASFGGGAETQYF
TRBV11-2	-	-	TRBJ2-1	TGTGCCAGCAGCTTAGGGCCGGTCAATGAGCAGTTCTTC	CASSLGPVNEQFF
TRBV6-5	few	-	TRBJ1-1	TGTGCCAGCAGTTACGACGGGCAGGGACAAAACTTGAACACTGAAGCTTTCTTT	CASSYDGQGQNLNTEAFF